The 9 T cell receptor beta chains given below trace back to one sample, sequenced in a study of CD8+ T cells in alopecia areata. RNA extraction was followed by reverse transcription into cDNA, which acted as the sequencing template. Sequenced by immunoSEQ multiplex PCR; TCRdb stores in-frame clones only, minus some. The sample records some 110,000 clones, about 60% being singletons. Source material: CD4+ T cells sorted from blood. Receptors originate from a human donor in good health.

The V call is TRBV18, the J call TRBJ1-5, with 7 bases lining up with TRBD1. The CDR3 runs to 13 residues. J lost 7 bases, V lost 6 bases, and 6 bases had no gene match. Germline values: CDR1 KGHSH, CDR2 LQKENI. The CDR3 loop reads CASSPDRDQPQHF. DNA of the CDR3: TGTGCCAGCTCGCCAGACAGGGACCAGCCCCAGCATTTT.

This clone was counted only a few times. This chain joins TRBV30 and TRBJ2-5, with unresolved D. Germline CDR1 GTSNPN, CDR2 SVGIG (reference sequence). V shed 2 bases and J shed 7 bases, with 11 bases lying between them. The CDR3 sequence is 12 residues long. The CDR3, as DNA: TGTGCCTGGAGTACCCAGCGAGGGACCCAGTACTTC. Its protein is CAWSTQRGTQYF.

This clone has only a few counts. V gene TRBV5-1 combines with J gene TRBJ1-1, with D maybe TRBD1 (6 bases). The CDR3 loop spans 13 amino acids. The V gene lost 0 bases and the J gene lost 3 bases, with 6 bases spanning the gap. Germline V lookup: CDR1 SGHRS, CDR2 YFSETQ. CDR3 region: CASSLAGDTEAFF. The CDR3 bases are TGCGCCAGCAGCTTGGCAGGGGACACTGAAGCTTTCTTT. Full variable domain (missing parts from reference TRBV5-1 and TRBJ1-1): KAGVTQTPRYLIKTRGQQVTLSCSPISGHRSVSWYQQTPGQGLQFLFEYFSETQRNKGNFPGRFSGRQFSNSRSEMNVSTLELGDSALYLCASSLAGDTEAFFGQGTRLTVV.

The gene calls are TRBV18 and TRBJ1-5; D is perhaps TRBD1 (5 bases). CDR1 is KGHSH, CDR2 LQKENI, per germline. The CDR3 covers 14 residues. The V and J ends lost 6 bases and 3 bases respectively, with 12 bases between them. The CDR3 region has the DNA TGTGCCAGCTCCTTCGACAGAACCAATCAGCCCCAGCATTTT. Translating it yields CASSFDRTNQPQHF.

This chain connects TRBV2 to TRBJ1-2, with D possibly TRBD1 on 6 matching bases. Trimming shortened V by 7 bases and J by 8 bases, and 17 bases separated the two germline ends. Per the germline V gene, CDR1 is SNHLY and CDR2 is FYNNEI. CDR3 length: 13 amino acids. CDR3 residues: CASNLGGQGGYTF. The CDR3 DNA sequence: TGTGCCAGCAATTTAGGGGGGCAGGGCGGCTACACCTTC. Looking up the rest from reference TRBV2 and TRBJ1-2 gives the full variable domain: EPEVTQTPSHQVTQMGQEVILRCVPISNHLYFYWYRQILGQKVEFLVSFYNNEISEKSEIFDDQFSVERPDGSNFTLKIRSTKLEDSAMYFCASNLGGQGGYTFGSGTRLTVV.

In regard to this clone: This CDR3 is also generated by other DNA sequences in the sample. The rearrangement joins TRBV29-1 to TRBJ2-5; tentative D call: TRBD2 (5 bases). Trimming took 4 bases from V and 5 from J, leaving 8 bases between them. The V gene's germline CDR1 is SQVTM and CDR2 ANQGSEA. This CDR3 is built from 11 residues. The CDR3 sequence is CSVVRGETQYF. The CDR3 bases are TGCAGCGTTGTCCGAGGGGAGACCCAGTACTTC.

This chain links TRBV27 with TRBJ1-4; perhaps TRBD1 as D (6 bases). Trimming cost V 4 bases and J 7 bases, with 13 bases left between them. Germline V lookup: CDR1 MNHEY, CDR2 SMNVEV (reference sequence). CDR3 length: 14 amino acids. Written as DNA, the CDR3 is TGTGCCAGCAGTTCGGAGGGGGAAGGTGAAAAACTGTTTTTT. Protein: CASSSEGEGEKLFF. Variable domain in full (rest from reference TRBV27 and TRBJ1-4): EAQVTQNPRYLITVTGKKLTVTCSQNMNHEYMSWYRQDPGLGLRQIYYSMNVEVTDKGDVPEGYKVSRKEKRNFPLILESPSPNQTSLYFCASSSEGEGEKLFFGSGTQLSVL.

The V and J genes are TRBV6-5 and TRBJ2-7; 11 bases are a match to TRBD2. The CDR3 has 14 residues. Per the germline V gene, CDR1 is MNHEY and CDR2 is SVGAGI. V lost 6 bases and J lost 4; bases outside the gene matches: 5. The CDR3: CASSQTSGVYEQYF. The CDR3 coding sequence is TGTGCCAGCAGCCAGACTAGCGGGGTTTACGAGCAGTACTTC.

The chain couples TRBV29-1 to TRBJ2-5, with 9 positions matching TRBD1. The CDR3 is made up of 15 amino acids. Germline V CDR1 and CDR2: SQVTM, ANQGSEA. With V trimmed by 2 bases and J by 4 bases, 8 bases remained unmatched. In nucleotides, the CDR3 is TGCAGCGTTGAACCCTGGACAGGGGAGGGAGAGACCCAGTACTTC. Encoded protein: CSVEPWTGEGETQYF.